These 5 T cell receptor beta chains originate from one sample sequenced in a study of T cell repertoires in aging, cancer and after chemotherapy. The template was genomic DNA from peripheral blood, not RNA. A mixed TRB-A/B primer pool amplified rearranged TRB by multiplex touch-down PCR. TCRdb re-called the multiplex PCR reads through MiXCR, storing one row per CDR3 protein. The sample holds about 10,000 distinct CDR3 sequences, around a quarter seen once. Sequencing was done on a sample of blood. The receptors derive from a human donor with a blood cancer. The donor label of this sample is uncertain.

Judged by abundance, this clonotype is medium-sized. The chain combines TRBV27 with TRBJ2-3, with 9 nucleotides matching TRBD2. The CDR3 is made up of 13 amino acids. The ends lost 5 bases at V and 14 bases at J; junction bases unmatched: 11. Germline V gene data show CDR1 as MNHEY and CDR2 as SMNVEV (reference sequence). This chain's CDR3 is CASSITSGWPTYF. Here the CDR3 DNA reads TGTGCCAGCAGTATCACTAGCGGGTGGCCTACGTATTTT.

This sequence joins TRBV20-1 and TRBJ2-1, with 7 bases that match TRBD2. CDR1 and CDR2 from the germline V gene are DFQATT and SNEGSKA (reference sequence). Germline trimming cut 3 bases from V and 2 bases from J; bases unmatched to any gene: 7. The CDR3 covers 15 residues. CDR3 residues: CSARLARGAYNEQFF. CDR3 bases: TGCAGTGCTAGGCTCGCCCGGGGGGCCTACAATGAGCAGTTCTTC.

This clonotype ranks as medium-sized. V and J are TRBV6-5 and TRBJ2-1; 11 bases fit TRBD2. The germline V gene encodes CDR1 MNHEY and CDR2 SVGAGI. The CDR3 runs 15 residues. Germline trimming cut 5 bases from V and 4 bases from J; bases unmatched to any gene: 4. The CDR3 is CASSTGLAAYNEQFF. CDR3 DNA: TGTGCCAGCAGTACGGGACTAGCGGCTTACAATGAGCAGTTCTTC.

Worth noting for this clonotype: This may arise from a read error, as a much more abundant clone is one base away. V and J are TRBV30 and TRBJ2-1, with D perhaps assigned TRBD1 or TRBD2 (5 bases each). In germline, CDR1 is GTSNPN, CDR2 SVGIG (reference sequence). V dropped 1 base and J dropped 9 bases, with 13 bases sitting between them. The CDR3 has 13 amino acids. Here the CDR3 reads CAWSDLAGSEQFF. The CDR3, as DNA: TGTGCCTGGAGTGATCTAGCAGGGAGTGAGCAGTTCTTC.

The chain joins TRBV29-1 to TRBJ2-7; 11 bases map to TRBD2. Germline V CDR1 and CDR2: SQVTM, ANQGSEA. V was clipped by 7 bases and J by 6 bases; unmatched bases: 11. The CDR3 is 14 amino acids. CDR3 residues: CSAAGTSGASEQYF. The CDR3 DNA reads TGCAGCGCCGCCGGGACTAGCGGTGCCTCCGAGCAGTACTTC.